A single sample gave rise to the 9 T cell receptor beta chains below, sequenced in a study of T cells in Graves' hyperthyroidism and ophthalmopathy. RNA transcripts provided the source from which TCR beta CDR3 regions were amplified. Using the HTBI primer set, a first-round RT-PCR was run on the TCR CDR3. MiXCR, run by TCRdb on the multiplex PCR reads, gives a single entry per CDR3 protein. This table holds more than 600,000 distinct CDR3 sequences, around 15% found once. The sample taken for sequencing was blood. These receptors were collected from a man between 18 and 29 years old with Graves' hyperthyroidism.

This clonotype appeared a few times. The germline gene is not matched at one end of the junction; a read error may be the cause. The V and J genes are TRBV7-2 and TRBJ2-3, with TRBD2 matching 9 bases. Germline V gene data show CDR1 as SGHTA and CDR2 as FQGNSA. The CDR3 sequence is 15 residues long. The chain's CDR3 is CAGSPGGGRADTQYF. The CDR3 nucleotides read TGTGCCGGCAGCCCGGGGGGCGGGAGGGCTGATACGCAGTATTTT.

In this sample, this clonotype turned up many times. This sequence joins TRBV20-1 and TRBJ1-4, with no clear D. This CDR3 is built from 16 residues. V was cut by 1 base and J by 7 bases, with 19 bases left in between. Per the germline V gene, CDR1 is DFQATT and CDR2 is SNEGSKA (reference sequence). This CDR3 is CSARVTLGYRGEKLFF. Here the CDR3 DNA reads TGCAGTGCTAGAGTCACCTTAGGTTACCGGGGTGAAAAACTGTTTTTT.

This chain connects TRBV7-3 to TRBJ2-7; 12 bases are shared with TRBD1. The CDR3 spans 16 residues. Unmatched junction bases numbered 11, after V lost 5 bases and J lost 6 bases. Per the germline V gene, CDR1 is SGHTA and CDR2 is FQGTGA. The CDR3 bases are TGTGCCAGCAGCGCCAGGGGGGACAGGGGGCGCGGCGAGCAGTACTTC. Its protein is CASSARGDRGRGEQYF.

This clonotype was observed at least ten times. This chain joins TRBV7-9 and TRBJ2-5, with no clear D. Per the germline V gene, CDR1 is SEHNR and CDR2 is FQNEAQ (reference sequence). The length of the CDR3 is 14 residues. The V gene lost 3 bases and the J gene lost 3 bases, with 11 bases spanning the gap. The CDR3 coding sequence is TGTGCCAGCAGCTTCCACTATGGTGAAGAGACCCAGTACTTC. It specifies CASSFHYGEETQYF.

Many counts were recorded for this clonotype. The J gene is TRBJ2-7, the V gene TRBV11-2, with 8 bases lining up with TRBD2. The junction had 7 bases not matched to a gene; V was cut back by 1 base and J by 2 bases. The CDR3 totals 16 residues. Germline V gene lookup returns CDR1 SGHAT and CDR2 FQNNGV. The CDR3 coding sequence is TGTGCCAGCAGCTTAGGTCCTAGCGGGTCGACCTACGAGCAGTACTTC. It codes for CASSLGPSGSTYEQYF.

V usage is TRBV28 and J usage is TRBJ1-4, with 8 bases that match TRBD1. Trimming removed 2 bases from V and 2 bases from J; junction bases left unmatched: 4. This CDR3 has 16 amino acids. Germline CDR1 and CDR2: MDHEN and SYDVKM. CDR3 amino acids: CASSLRQGMTNEKLFF. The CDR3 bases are TGTGCCAGCAGTTTAAGACAGGGGATGACTAATGAAAAACTGTTTTTT.

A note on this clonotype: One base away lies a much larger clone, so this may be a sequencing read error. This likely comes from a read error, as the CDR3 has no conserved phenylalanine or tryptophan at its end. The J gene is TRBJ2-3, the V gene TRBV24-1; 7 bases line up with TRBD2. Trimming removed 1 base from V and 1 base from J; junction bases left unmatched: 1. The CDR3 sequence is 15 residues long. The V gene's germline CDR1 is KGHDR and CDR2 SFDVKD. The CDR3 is CATSDFGLGTDTQYS. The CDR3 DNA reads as TGTGCCACCAGTGATTTCGGACTAGGCACAGATACGCAGTATTCT.

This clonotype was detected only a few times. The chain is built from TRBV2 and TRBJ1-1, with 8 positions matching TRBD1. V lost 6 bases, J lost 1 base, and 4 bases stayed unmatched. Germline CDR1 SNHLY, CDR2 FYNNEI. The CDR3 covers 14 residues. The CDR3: CASRPGTGNTEAFF. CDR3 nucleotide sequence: TGTGCCAGCAGACCTGGGACAGGGAACACTGAAGCTTTCTTT.

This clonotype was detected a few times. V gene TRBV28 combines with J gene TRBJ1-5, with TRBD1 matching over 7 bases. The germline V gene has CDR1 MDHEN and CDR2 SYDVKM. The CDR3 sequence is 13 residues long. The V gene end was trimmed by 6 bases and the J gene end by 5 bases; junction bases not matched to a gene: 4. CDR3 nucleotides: TGTGCCAGCAGCACGGACAGGTATCAGCCCCAGCATTTT. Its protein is CASSTDRYQPQHF.